This T cell receptor (beta chain) was profiled in a study of CD8 T cells in ankylosing spondylitis. This clonotype was observed a handful of times. The antigen is undetermined. Study-level findings and limits: As for the disease-linked clones, they showed a CD8+ phenotype and occurred at relatively low frequencies in peripheral blood. A motif of roughly 8 highly homologous TCR beta variants was seen as apparently characteristic of ankylosing spondylitis blood. Past studies reported some motif variants in reactive arthritis synovial fluid and blood. From matched ankylosing spondylitis synovial fluid, disease-linked clones were reportedly recovered at significantly enriched levels.

Each TCR beta library was made by quantitative 5'-RACE that incorporated molecular barcodes. TCRdb re-called the 5' RACE reads with MiXCR, one entry per CDR3 protein. The table lists about 840,000 distinct CDR3 sequences, 10% to 15% of them singletons. The sequencing sample was made of blood, either unsorted or a sorted T cell fraction (not recorded which). The TCR sequence derives from a male donor with ankylosing spondylitis.

The CDR3 nucleotides are TGCGCCAGCACCGGAGGAGGGGGAGAGACCCAGTACTTC. Protein: CASTGGGGETQYF. The chain employs TRBV5-1 and TRBJ2-5, with D perhaps given as TRBD1 or TRBD2 (6 bases each). Trimming cost V 6 bases and J 4 bases, with 13 bases left between them. CDR1 is SGHRS and CDR2 is YFSETQ in the germline V gene. This CDR3 region has 13 residues.